The next 19 T cell receptor beta chains were all read from a single sample in a study of blood T cells in healthy people across ages. Then a second PCR, running roughly 7 to 11 cycles, was carried out with a sample-barcoded 5' primer and a J-beta primer mix. TCRdb re-derived calls from the 5' RACE reads in MiXCR, one entry per CDR3 protein. The sample holds some 700,000 distinct CDR3 sequences; approximately 21% are singletons and the top ten take roughly 22%. The material sequenced was blood. The receptors shown here come from a man between 65 and 85 years old in good health.

This clonotype was counted only a few times. The chain is built from TRBV27 and TRBJ2-7; 9 positions match TRBD1. The J call may be faulty, since TRBJ2-1 better matches the DNA end. Germline V gene lookup returns CDR1 MNHEY and CDR2 SMNVEV (reference sequence). The CDR3 spans 14 residues. The CDR3 loop is CASSQQGAQNEQFF. The CDR3 DNA reads TGTGCCAGCAGTCAACAGGGGGCGCAGAATGAGCAGTTCTTC.

The CDR3 bases are TGTGCCAGCAGCCAATCTAGACTCCTAAGCGAGCAGTTCTTC. Protein: CASSQSRLLSEQFF. The rearrangement uses TRBV3-1 and TRBJ2-5; D not resolved. The DNA end favors TRBJ2-1, so the J call may be wrong. CDR3 length: 14 residues. The germline V gene encodes CDR1 LGHDT and CDR2 YNNKEL (reference sequence).

This clonotype was seen only a few times. The chain couples TRBV5-6 to TRBJ2-3; 9 nucleotides match TRBD2. CDR1 is SGHDT and CDR2 is YYEEEE in the germline V gene. This CDR3 is built from 15 residues. V was clipped by 4 bases and J by 6 bases; unmatched bases: 9. The CDR3 DNA is TGTGCCAGCAGCCCCGGCGGGGGGGCATTGGATACGCAGTATTTT. Translated, it gives CASSPGGGALDTQYF. The whole variable domain, remainder taken from reference TRBV5-6 and TRBJ2-3, is DAGVTQSPTHLIKTRGQQVTLRCSPKSGHDTVSWYQQALGQGPQFIFQYYEEEERQRGNFPDRFSGHQFPNYSSELNVNALLLGDSALYLCASSPGGGALDTQYFGPGTRLTVL.

This clonotype turned up a few times. The V and J genes are TRBV9 and TRBJ1-2; D is perhaps TRBD1 (5 bases). The CDR3 length is 12 residues. CDR1 SGDLS and CDR2 YYNGEE come from the germline V gene. The ends were cut back, 5 bases at V and 5 bases at J, with 10 bases in the middle. The chain's CDR3 is CASRQGLYGYTF. CDR3 DNA sequence: TGTGCCAGCAGGCAGGGTTTGTATGGCTACACCTTC. Variable domain in full (rest from reference TRBV9 and TRBJ1-2): DSGVTQTPKHLITATGQRVTLRCSPRSGDLSVYWYQQSLDQGLQFLIQYYNGEERAKGNILERFSAQQFPDLHSELNLSSLELGDSALYFCASRQGLYGYTFGSGTRLTVV.

The rearrangement joins TRBV20-1 to TRBJ2-5; 10 nucleotides align to TRBD1. V lost 6 bases, J lost 5 bases, and 12 bases stayed unmatched. Per germline, CDR1 DFQATT and CDR2 SNEGSKA (reference sequence). This CDR3 has 15 amino acids. CDR3 region: CSAIILTGGRETQYF. CDR3 nucleotides: TGCAGTGCCATAATCCTGACAGGGGGCCGGGAGACCCAGTACTTC.

The chain joins TRBV20-1 to TRBJ2-1; 12 bases are a match to TRBD2. The CDR3 is 13 residues long. Germline lookup yields CDR1 DFQATT and CDR2 SNEGSKA (reference sequence). CDR3 DNA sequence: TGCAGCGACCGACTAGCGGGAGTATATGAGCAGTTCTTC. Residues: CSDRLAGVYEQFF.

This clonotype has only a few counts. V is TRBV20-1 and J is TRBJ1-3, with TRBD1 identical over 7 bases. Germline-derived CDR1 and CDR2 are DFQATT and SNEGSKA (reference sequence). The CDR3 is 16 amino acids. V shed 6 bases and J 2 bases; nucleotides not matched to a gene: 13. The CDR3 DNA reads as TGCAGTGCCCCCCGGGGGCAGGGGGACGCTGGAAACACCATATATTTT. It yields the protein CSAPRGQGDAGNTIYF.

This clonotype turned up a few times. The chain is built from TRBV5-8 and TRBJ2-3; the match to TRBD1 covers 7 bases. Per germline, CDR1 SGHTS and CDR2 YDEGEE. This CDR3 comprises 13 residues. V gave up 4 bases and J gave up 3 bases; unmatched junction bases: 2. CDR3 protein: CASSRDRTDTQYF. CDR3 sequence (DNA): TGTGCCAGCAGCCGGGACAGAACAGATACGCAGTATTTT.

The chain has TRBV25-1 and TRBJ2-1; D gene unclear. CDR1 MGHDK and CDR2 SYGVNS come from the germline V gene. V lost 4 bases to trimming and J lost 0 bases, with 10 bases between them. The CDR3 spans 15 residues. This CDR3 is CASSAGSFSYNEQFF. The CDR3 coding sequence is TGTGCCAGCAGTGCCGGGTCCTTCTCCTACAATGAGCAGTTCTTC.

This sequence joins TRBV12-3 or TRBV12-4 and TRBJ2-1, with a possible D match to TRBD2 (5 bases). This CDR3 comprises 17 residues. Trimming removed 3 bases at V and 0 bases at J, with 15 bases between. The CDR3 here is CASSFGERSPSYNEQFF. CDR3 nucleotides: TGTGCCAGCAGTTTTGGGGAGCGGTCCCCCTCCTACAATGAGCAGTTCTTC.

The rearrangement uses TRBV6-2 or TRBV6-3 and TRBJ1-5; D is possibly TRBD1 (5 bases). This CDR3 is 12 amino acids long. Germline V lookup: CDR1 MNHEY, CDR2 SVGEGT. Deletions cut 6 bases from V and 6 bases from J, with 9 bases between. The CDR3 sequence: CASSSGVQPQHF. The CDR3 DNA reads as TGTGCCAGCAGCTCGGGGGTTCAGCCCCAGCATTTT.

The chain recombines TRBV12-3 or TRBV12-4 with TRBJ1-2, with TRBD1 matching over 7 bases. V gave up 5 bases and J gave up 4 bases; unmatched junction bases: 13. The CDR3 spans 16 residues. CDR3 sequence: CASSHPRRGSGYGYTF. The CDR3, as DNA: TGTGCCAGCAGTCATCCGCGCAGGGGGTCGGGCTATGGCTACACCTTC.

This clonotype was seen repeatedly, ten times or more. The chain couples TRBV7-9 to TRBJ2-6, with D perhaps TRBD2 (7 bases). This CDR3 has 14 residues. The V end lost 5 bases, the J end lost 11 bases, and 16 bases lay between the germline ends. Germline V CDR1 and CDR2: SEHNR, FQNEAQ (reference sequence). The CDR3 region is CASSPKGGPHVLTF. The CDR3 bases are TGTGCCAGCAGCCCCAAGGGGGGGCCCCACGTCCTGACTTTC. The whole variable domain, remainder taken from reference TRBV7-9 and TRBJ2-6, is DTGVSQNPRHKITKRGQNVTFRCDPISEHNRLYWYRQTLGQGPEFLTYFQNEAQLEKSRLLSDRFSAERPKGSFSTLEIQRTEQGDSAMYLCASSPKGGPHVLTFGAGSRLTVL.

V and J are TRBV11-3 and TRBJ2-3, with a tentative D call TRBD1 (5 bases). V was clipped by 5 bases and J by 1 base, with 10 bases between them. CDR1 and CDR2 (germline): SGHNT, YENEEA. The CDR3 has 14 residues. CDR3 in DNA: TGTGCCAGCAGCAGGCAGGGCGGCACAGATACGCAGTATTTT. As protein: CASSRQGGTDTQYF.

This chain links TRBV4-1 with TRBJ1-5; possible D gene TRBD1, 5 bases. In germline, CDR1 is MGHRA, CDR2 YSYEKL. This CDR3 contains 16 residues. V dropped 0 bases and J dropped 1 base, with 10 bases sitting between them. CDR3 in amino acids: CASSQDAGESNQPQHF. The CDR3 DNA reads as TGCGCCAGCAGCCAAGACGCGGGGGAGAGCAATCAGCCCCAGCATTTT.

The chain couples TRBV29-1 to TRBJ1-1; TRBD1 is a possible D gene (6 bases). The CDR3 covers 11 residues. Germline V gene data show CDR1 as SQVTM and CDR2 as ANQGSEA. V shed 7 bases and J shed 10 bases, with 16 bases lying between them. The chain's CDR3 is CSGVLEGGAFF. The CDR3 DNA is TGCAGCGGGGTACTCGAAGGGGGAGCTTTCTTT.

The genes are TRBV6-5 and TRBJ2-1, with a tentative D call TRBD2 (5 bases). The CDR3 spans 15 residues. Between the trimmed V and J ends, which lost 5 bases and 5 bases, there was a span of 16 bases. CDR1 is MNHEY and CDR2 is SVGAGI in the germline V gene. The CDR3 DNA reads TGTGCCAGCAGTCCCGAGGCGGGTGGGGACAATGAGCAGTTCTTC. Translated: CASSPEAGGDNEQFF.

This clonotype occurred a few times. A single base separates this from a much larger clone, so it may be a read error. The V and J genes are TRBV13 and TRBJ2-3; D call uncertain. Germline V lookup: CDR1 PRHDT, CDR2 FYEKMQ (reference sequence). The CDR3 runs to 14 residues. CDR3 nucleotide sequence: TGTGCCAGCAGATTAGATGTATTCACAGATACGCAGTGTTTT. Its translation: CASRLDVFTDTQCF.

This clonotype was observed a few times. The rearrangement links TRBV6-5 to TRBJ1-2; no definite D call. The germline V gene has CDR1 MNHEY and CDR2 SVGAGI. This CDR3 is 12 amino acids long. Deletions cut 10 bases from V and 2 bases from J, with 11 bases between. CDR3 nucleotide sequence: TGTGCCACTCGGAGGCAAAACTATGGCTACACCTTC. This encodes CATRRQNYGYTF.